The present T cell receptor beta chain was sequenced within a study of molecular identifiers for immune sequencing clone quantification. The study's findings and limits: A single cell's spiked Jurkat TCR RNA was reportedly detectable among about a million naive cells. Clones above 20 RNA copies contained over 98% of effector molecules and under 1% of naive molecules.

CDR3 length equals 13 residues. On this clonotype: The antigen is undetermined.

TCRdb redid the calling of the PCR reads with MiXCR, one entry per CDR3 protein. This sample has approximately 500,000 distinct CDR3 sequences, with over 20% found just once. Using a CD8+CD4-CCR7+CD45RA+ phenotype, naive CD8 T cells were sorted. The chain uses TRBV21-1 and TRBJ1-1. TRBV21-1 is reported as a pseudogene. Sequencing used naive CD8+ T cells from blood, with Jurkat cell RNA spiked in. Subset of the sample: FACS-sorted CD8+CD4-CCR7+CD45RA+ naive T cells. This TCR was sampled from a human donor in good health. Some libraries in this study had Jurkat cell RNA spiked in. The CDR3 sequence is CASSIKVNTEAFF. Here the CDR3 DNA reads TGTGCCAGCAGCATCAAGGTGAACACTGAAGCTTTCTTT.